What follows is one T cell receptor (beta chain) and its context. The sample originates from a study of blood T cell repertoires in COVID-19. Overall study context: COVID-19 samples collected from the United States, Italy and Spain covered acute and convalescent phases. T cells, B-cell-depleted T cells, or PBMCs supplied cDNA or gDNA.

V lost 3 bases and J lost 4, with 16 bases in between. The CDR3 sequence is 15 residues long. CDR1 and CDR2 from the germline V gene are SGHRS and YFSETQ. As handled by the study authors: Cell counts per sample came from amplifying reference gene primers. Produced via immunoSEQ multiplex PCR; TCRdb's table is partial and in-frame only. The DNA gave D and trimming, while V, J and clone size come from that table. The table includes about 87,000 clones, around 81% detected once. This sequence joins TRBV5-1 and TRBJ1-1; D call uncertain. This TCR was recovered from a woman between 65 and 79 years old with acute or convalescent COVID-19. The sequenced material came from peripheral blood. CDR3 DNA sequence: TGCGCCAGCAGCTCGGACGGGGTTGCGAGCACTGAAGCTTTCTTT. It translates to CASSSDGVASTEAFF.